Given below is one T cell receptor (beta chain) in context. Its antigen remains unknown. Trimming cost V 3 bases and J 8 bases, with 10 bases left between them. This CDR3 has 12 residues. In germline, CDR1 is LNHDA, CDR2 SQIVND (reference sequence). This sample is drawn from a study of T cell repertoires in cytomegalovirus infection. Study context: It was recently identified HLA-C-restricted and well-studied HLA-B-restricted CMV epitopes that the study used. Evidence of both CMV infection and a matching HLA type came from public TCR beta signatures. Regarding the study as a whole: The ex vivo response showed dominance by HLA-C-restricted CMV-specific TCR beta clonotypes. Cumulative frequency (of public TCR beta family members) identified carriers of CMV plus the relevant HLA.

Each CDR3 protein is one row after TCRdb ran MiXCR on the reads. Of about 83,000 distinct CDR3 sequences in the sample, 25% to 30% were seen once. The TCR sequence derives from a human donor in good health (CMV status not recorded). Some clones in this sample may be carry-over from other donors' samples. This specimen consisted of CD8+ T cells from cultured PBMCs, obtained from culture after CMV antigen stimulation. The genes are TRBV19 and TRBJ1-1, with D unclear. CDR3 coding DNA: TGTGCCAGTAGTATCGGTGAACAAGAAGCTTTCTTT. This encodes CASSIGEQEAFF.